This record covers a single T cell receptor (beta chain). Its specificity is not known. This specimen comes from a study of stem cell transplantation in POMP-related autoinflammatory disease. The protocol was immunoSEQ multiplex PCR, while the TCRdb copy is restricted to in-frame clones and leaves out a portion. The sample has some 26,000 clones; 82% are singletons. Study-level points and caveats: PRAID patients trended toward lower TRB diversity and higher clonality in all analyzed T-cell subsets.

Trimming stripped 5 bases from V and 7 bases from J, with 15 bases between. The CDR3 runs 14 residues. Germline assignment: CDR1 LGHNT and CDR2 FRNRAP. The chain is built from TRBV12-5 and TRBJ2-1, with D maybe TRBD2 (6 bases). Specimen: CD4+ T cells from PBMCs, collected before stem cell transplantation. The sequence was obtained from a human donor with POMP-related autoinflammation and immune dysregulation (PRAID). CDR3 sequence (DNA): TGTGCTAGTGGTATCGAAGGAGGGGTAAATGAGCAGTTCTTC. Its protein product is CASGIEGGVNEQFF.